Presented here are 13 T cell receptor beta chains from one specimen sequenced in a study of blood T cell repertoires in COVID-19. Produced via immunoSEQ multiplex PCR; TCRdb's table is partial and in-frame only. The data hold about 120,000 clones, with roughly 80% observed a single time. Sequenced sample: peripheral blood. These receptors were collected from a man younger than 45 with acute or convalescent COVID-19.

The chain recombines TRBV14 with TRBJ1-6; D is undetermined. The CDR3 sequence is 14 residues long. Germline CDR1 SGHDN, CDR2 FVKESK. V lost 0 bases and J 7 bases, leaving 7 bases between the germline ends. The CDR3 region has the DNA TGTGCCAGCAGCCAAGAATCGAGGAATTCACCCCTCCACTTT. Translating gives CASSQESRNSPLHF.

The chain joins TRBV3-1 (or the pseudogene TRBV3-2) to TRBJ2-5; no clear D. V dropped 4 bases and J dropped 4 bases, with 7 bases sitting between them. CDR1 and CDR2 (germline): LGHDT, YNNKEL (reference sequence). This CDR3 region has 12 residues. For the CDR3, the DNA is TGTGCCAGCAGCCTATACTCAGAGACCCAGTACTTC. Translating gives CASSLYSETQYF.

The chain combines TRBV3-1 (or the pseudogene TRBV3-2) with TRBJ1-2, with TRBD1 matching 7 bases. CDR3 length: 12 residues. With 6 bases clipped from V and 8 bases from J, the junction kept 6 bases outside the gene matches. Germline V gene lookup returns CDR1 LGHDT and CDR2 YNNKEL (reference sequence). CDR3 residues: CASRLTGRGYTF. The CDR3 DNA is TGTGCCAGCAGATTGACAGGGAGAGGCTACACCTTC.

The rearrangement joins TRBV27 to TRBJ1-2; D possibly corresponds to TRBD1 (5 bases). From germline, CDR1 is MNHEY and CDR2 SMNVEV (reference sequence). The ends were cut back, 4 bases at V and 8 bases at J, with 11 bases in the middle. The CDR3 is made up of 12 amino acids. The DNA of the CDR3 is TGTGCCAGCAGTTCGGGACTTGGGGGCTACACCTTC. Translated: CASSSGLGGYTF.

This chain links TRBV18 with TRBJ2-2, with 7 bases that match TRBD1. The trim removed 6 bases at V and 3 bases at J, leaving 10 bases unmatched. Per germline, CDR1 KGHSH and CDR2 LQKENI. This CDR3 is 16 amino acids long. The CDR3 nucleotides are TGTGCCAGCTCCCTCACGACAGGGAAGTACACCGGGGAGCTGTTTTTT. Protein product: CASSLTTGKYTGELFF.

This clone was seen a single time. V usage is TRBV5-1 and J usage is TRBJ1-3; possible D gene TRBD1, 6 bases. CDR1 is SGHRS, CDR2 YFSETQ, per germline. This CDR3 is built from 16 residues. V gave up 4 bases and J gave up 0 bases, with 14 bases separating them. CDR3 sequence: CASSASFRGSGNTIYF. The CDR3 nucleotides read TGCGCCAGCAGCGCATCATTCAGGGGCTCTGGAAACACCATATATTTT.

The chain uses TRBV28 and TRBJ2-2; TRBD1 aligns across 8 bases. With 3 bases clipped from V and 4 bases from J, the junction kept 4 bases outside the gene matches. The CDR3 has 15 residues. Germline V gene sequence: CDR1 MDHEN, CDR2 SYDVKM. The CDR3 loop reads CASSFVTGGTGELFF. The DNA of the CDR3 is TGTGCCAGCAGTTTCGTAACAGGGGGCACCGGGGAGCTGTTTTTT.

V is TRBV9 and J is TRBJ2-2; D possibly corresponds to TRBD1 (6 bases). CDR3 length: 15 amino acids. Trimming stripped 3 bases from V and 5 bases from J, with 14 bases between. The germline gives CDR1 SGDLS, CDR2 YYNGEE. The CDR3 here is CASSEMGAGTGELFF. The CDR3 DNA sequence: TGTGCCAGCAGCGAGATGGGGGCTGGGACCGGGGAGCTGTTTTTT.

The chain links TRBV4-1 to TRBJ1-1, with D perhaps matching TRBD1 (5 bases). CDR1 is MGHRA, CDR2 YSYEKL, per germline. This CDR3 has 15 amino acids. V lost 4 bases, J lost 0 bases, and 12 bases lay in between. The CDR3, as DNA: TGCGCCAGCAGCCGCTCAGGGTTAATGAACACTGAAGCTTTCTTT. Amino acid sequence: CASSRSGLMNTEAFF.

For the CDR3, the DNA is TGTGCCATCAGGGGCACGGCACAGGACTACGAGCAGTACTTC. It is translated as CAIRGTAQDYEQYF. The V gene is TRBV10-3, the J gene TRBJ2-7; D possibly corresponds to TRBD1 (5 bases). The V gene's germline CDR1 is ENHRY and CDR2 SYGVKD. The CDR3 loop spans 14 amino acids. Trimming stripped 6 bases from V and 3 bases from J, with 15 bases between.

The chain links TRBV27 to TRBJ1-4; D remains ambiguous. Germline V gene lookup returns CDR1 MNHEY and CDR2 SMNVEV (reference sequence). The CDR3 spans 14 residues. V was trimmed by 7 bases and J by 4 bases, leaving 13 bases between them. Here the CDR3 reads CASKRGSDNEKLFF. CDR3 in DNA: TGTGCCAGCAAGAGAGGGTCGGATAATGAAAAACTGTTTTTT.

The genes are TRBV7-8 and TRBJ2-1; unclear D gene. Between the trimmed V and J ends, which lost 5 bases and 6 bases, there was a span of 11 bases. Germline lookup yields CDR1 SGHVS and CDR2 FQNEAQ. This CDR3 has 13 amino acids. This CDR3 reads CASSVLEVNEQFF. In DNA, the CDR3 is TGTGCCAGCAGCGTCCTAGAGGTCAATGAGCAGTTCTTC.

V usage is TRBV30 and J usage is TRBJ1-4; tentative D call: TRBD1 (5 bases). The CDR3 sequence is 15 residues long. V was cut by 3 bases and J by 3 bases, with 14 bases left in between. CDR1 and CDR2 (germline): GTSNPN, SVGIG (reference sequence). The CDR3 coding sequence is TGTGCCTGGAGACTCTCGGGACTGCCTAATGAAAAACTGTTTTTT. Protein sequence: CAWRLSGLPNEKLFF.